A selection of T cell receptor beta chains follows, all from one sample in a study of T cells after yellow fever vaccination. TCRdb ran MiXCR on the 5' RACE reads and lists one entry per CDR3 protein. The table lists under 500,000 distinct CDR3 sequences, approximately 18% of them singletons, with around 17% in the top ten. The input for sequencing was PBMCs, taken before the yellow fever booster vaccination. The receptors derive from a man younger than 35 who received the YFV17D yellow fever vaccine. Each CDR3 is given with its conserved first and last residue. D genes are given only for firm matches. Not every row has a clone size; where given, it reads once, few, many or a size class.

CDR3aa: CATRSGHEQFF
CDR3nt: TGTGCCACCAGGTCGGGCCATGAGCAGTTCTTC
abundance: NA
v_gene: TRBV24-1
j_gene: TRBJ2-1
d_gene: NA

CDR3aa: CASRGDMSNQPQHF
CDR3nt: TGTGCCAGTAGGGGGGATATGAGCAATCAGCCCCAGCATTTT
abundance: few
v_gene: TRBV6-6
j_gene: TRBJ1-5
d_gene: NA

CDR3aa: CASSPEKGLYNSPLHF
CDR3nt: TGTGCCAGCTCACCAGAAAAGGGTCTCTATAATTCACCCCTCCACTTT
abundance: NA
v_gene: TRBV18
j_gene: TRBJ1-6
d_gene: NA

CDR3aa: CSTAPFTGRLNTEAFF
CDR3nt: TGCAGCACAGCCCCCTTCACGGGACGGCTGAACACTGAAGCTTTCTTT
abundance: few
v_gene: TRBV29-1
j_gene: TRBJ1-1
d_gene: NA

CDR3aa: CASSFELYIQYF
CDR3nt: TGTGCCAGCAGTTTTGAGTTGTACATTCAGTACTTC
abundance: NA
v_gene: TRBV12-3/TRBV12-4
j_gene: TRBJ2-4
d_gene: NA

CDR3aa: CASSLSAERHGYTF
CDR3nt: TGTGCCAGCAGTTTGTCAGCAGAAAGGCATGGCTACACCTTC
abundance: NA
v_gene: TRBV12-3/TRBV12-4
j_gene: TRBJ1-2
d_gene: NA

CDR3aa: CASSVGGGSEAFF
CDR3nt: TGTGCCAGCAGCGTAGGGGGGGGCTCTGAAGCTTTCTTT
abundance: NA
v_gene: TRBV9
j_gene: TRBJ1-1
d_gene: NA

CDR3aa: CASSQRQVYGYTF
CDR3nt: TGTGCCAGCAGCCAACGACAGGTCTATGGCTACACCTTC
abundance: NA
v_gene: TRBV7-2
j_gene: TRBJ1-2
d_gene: NA

CDR3aa: CASSFPSSGRSTDTQYF
CDR3nt: TGTGCCAGCAGCTTCCCAAGTAGCGGACGCAGCACAGATACGCAGTATTTT
abundance: NA
v_gene: TRBV7-3
j_gene: TRBJ2-3
d_gene: NA

CDR3aa: CASSLVGQGAEKLFF
CDR3nt: TGTGCCAGCAGCTTAGTCGGGCAGGGGGCTGAAAAACTGTTTTTT
abundance: few
v_gene: TRBV7-6
j_gene: TRBJ1-4
d_gene: TRBD1

CDR3aa: CASSAGTGIQETQYF
CDR3nt: TGTGCCAGCAGCGCCGGGACAGGCATCCAAGAGACCCAGTACTTC
abundance: NA
v_gene: TRBV21-1
j_gene: TRBJ2-5
d_gene: NA

CDR3aa: CASGGPKNIQYF
CDR3nt: TGCGCCAGCGGCGGACCCAAAAACATTCAGTACTTC
abundance: NA
v_gene: TRBV10-2
j_gene: TRBJ2-4
d_gene: NA

CDR3aa: CSARGADEKLFF
CDR3nt: TGCAGTGCTAGGGGAGCAGATGAAAAACTGTTTTTT
abundance: few
v_gene: TRBV20-1
j_gene: TRBJ1-4
d_gene: NA

CDR3aa: CASSQAGRADTQYF
CDR3nt: TGTGCCAGCAGCCAAGCTGGGAGGGCAGATACGCAGTATTTT
abundance: NA
v_gene: TRBV3-1
j_gene: TRBJ2-3
d_gene: TRBD2

CDR3aa: CASSLGVLVDTQYF
CDR3nt: TGTGCCAGCAGTTTGGGCGTGTTAGTGGATACGCAGTATTTT
abundance: few
v_gene: TRBV12-3/TRBV12-4
j_gene: TRBJ2-3
d_gene: NA

CDR3aa: CASSQVGRGEQYF
CDR3nt: TGCGCCAGCAGCCAAGTAGGGAGAGGCGAGCAGTACTTC
abundance: many
v_gene: TRBV4-1
j_gene: TRBJ2-7
d_gene: NA

CDR3aa: CASASYRGAQETQYF
CDR3nt: TGTGCCAGCGCCTCCTACAGGGGAGCGCAAGAGACCCAGTACTTC
abundance: few
v_gene: TRBV7-6
j_gene: TRBJ2-5
d_gene: TRBD1

CDR3aa: CASSQDTRGEGETQYF
CDR3nt: TGCGCCAGCAGCCAAGATACCAGGGGTGAGGGTGAGACCCAGTACTTC
abundance: few
v_gene: TRBV4-1
j_gene: TRBJ2-5
d_gene: NA

CDR3aa: CASSLSEVTEAFF
CDR3nt: TGTGCCAGCAGTTTATCGGAGGTCACTGAAGCTTTCTTT
abundance: NA
v_gene: TRBV12-3/TRBV12-4
j_gene: TRBJ1-1
d_gene: NA

CDR3aa: CASSLSGTAEETQYF
CDR3nt: TGCGCCAGCAGCTTAAGCGGGACCGCGGAAGAGACCCAGTACTTC
abundance: NA
v_gene: TRBV5-1
j_gene: TRBJ2-5
d_gene: TRBD2

CDR3aa: CASSARAWDQPQHF
CDR3nt: TGTGCCAGCAGTGCTCGGGCGTGGGATCAGCCCCAGCATTTT
abundance: NA
v_gene: TRBV6-4
j_gene: TRBJ1-5
d_gene: NA

CDR3aa: CASSFRGLSGDGELFF
CDR3nt: TGCGCCAGCAGCTTCAGAGGGCTAAGCGGGGACGGGGAGCTGTTTTTT
abundance: NA
v_gene: TRBV5-1
j_gene: TRBJ2-2
d_gene: TRBD2

CDR3aa: CASSDLPDAGYTF
CDR3nt: TGTGCCAGCAGTGATCTACCGGACGCCGGCTACACCTTC
abundance: NA
v_gene: TRBV6-2/TRBV6-3
j_gene: TRBJ1-2
d_gene: NA

CDR3aa: CASSLGPRDPREAFF
CDR3nt: TGTGCCAGCAGTTTGGGACCGCGGGACCCCCGTGAAGCTTTCTTT
abundance: few
v_gene: TRBV27
j_gene: TRBJ1-1
d_gene: NA

CDR3aa: CAIMGDSYNEQFF
CDR3nt: TGTGCCATCATGGGGGACAGTTACAATGAGCAGTTCTTC
abundance: NA
v_gene: TRBV10-3
j_gene: TRBJ2-1
d_gene: TRBD1

CDR3aa: CAISELDTSPLHF
CDR3nt: TGTGCCATCAGTGAGTTAGATACTTCACCCCTCCACTTT
abundance: few
v_gene: TRBV10-3
j_gene: TRBJ1-6
d_gene: NA

CDR3aa: CASRRQALMKRLFF
CDR3nt: TGTGCCAGCAGGAGACAAGCTTTAATGAAAAGACTGTTTTTT
abundance: NA
v_gene: TRBV7-2
j_gene: TRBJ1-4
d_gene: NA

CDR3aa: CASSRPRWETQYF
CDR3nt: TGCGCCAGCAGCCGACCAAGATGGGAGACCCAGTACTTC
abundance: NA
v_gene: TRBV5-1
j_gene: TRBJ2-5
d_gene: NA

CDR3aa: CASSLGSGTDTQYF
CDR3nt: TGTGCCAGCAGCTTAGGTAGCGGCACAGATACGCAGTATTTT
abundance: few
v_gene: TRBV11-2
j_gene: TRBJ2-3
d_gene: NA

CDR3aa: CASSRTQGRVYGYTF
CDR3nt: TGTGCCAGCAGTAGGACGCAAGGGAGGGTCTATGGCTACACCTTC
abundance: few
v_gene: TRBV6-5
j_gene: TRBJ1-2
d_gene: NA

CDR3aa: CASSLAGGVSSYEQYF
CDR3nt: TGCGCCAGCAGCTTGGCCGGCGGGGTGAGCTCCTACGAGCAGTACTTC
abundance: few
v_gene: TRBV5-1
j_gene: TRBJ2-7
d_gene: NA

CDR3aa: CASTPDRLKTQYF
CDR3nt: TGTGCCAGCACCCCGGACCGTCTAAAGACCCAGTACTTC
abundance: many
v_gene: TRBV7-9
j_gene: TRBJ2-5
d_gene: NA

CDR3aa: CASSSRDRGRTEAFF
CDR3nt: TGCGCCAGCAGCTCCCGGGACAGGGGGCGTACTGAAGCTTTCTTT
abundance: few
v_gene: TRBV5-1
j_gene: TRBJ1-1
d_gene: TRBD1

CDR3aa: CASSSQGAVYEQYF
CDR3nt: TGTGCCAGCAGCTCGCAGGGGGCGGTCTACGAGCAGTACTTC
abundance: many
v_gene: TRBV7-2
j_gene: TRBJ2-7
d_gene: TRBD1

CDR3aa: CASGLAGTIYEQYF
CDR3nt: TGTGCTAGTGGTTTGGCCGGGACCATATACGAGCAGTACTTC
abundance: NA
v_gene: TRBV12-5
j_gene: TRBJ2-7
d_gene: NA